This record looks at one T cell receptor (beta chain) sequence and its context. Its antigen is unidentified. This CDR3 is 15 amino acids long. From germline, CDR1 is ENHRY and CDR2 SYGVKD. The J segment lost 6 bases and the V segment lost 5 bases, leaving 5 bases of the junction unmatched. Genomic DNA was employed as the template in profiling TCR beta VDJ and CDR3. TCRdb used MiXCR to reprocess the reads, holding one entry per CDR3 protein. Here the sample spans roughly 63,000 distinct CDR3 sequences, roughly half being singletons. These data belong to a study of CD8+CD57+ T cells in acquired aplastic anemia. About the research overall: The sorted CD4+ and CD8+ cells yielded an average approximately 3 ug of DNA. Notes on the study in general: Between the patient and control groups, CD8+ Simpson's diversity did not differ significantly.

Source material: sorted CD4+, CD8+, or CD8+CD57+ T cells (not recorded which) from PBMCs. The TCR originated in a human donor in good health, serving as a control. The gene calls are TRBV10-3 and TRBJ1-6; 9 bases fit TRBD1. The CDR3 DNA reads TGTGCCATCAGTTTGGGGACAGGGTCTAATTCACCCCTCCACTTT. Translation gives CAISLGTGSNSPLHF.